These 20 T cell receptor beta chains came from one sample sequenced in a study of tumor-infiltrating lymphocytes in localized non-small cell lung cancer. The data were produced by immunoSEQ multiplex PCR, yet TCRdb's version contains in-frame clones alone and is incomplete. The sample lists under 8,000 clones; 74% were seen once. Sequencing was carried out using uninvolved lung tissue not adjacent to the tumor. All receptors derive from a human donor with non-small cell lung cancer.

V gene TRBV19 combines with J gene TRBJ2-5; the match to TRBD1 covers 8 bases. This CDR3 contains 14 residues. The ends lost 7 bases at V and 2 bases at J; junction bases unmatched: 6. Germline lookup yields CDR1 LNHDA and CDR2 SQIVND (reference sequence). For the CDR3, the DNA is TGTGCCAGTACTCCGACAGGGGCGCAAGAGACCCAGTACTTC. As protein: CASTPTGAQETQYF.

The DNA for the CDR3 is TGTGCCAGCAGCGTTGCAGACTACAATGAGCAGTTCTTC. It translates to CASSVADYNEQFF. The gene calls are TRBV9 and TRBJ2-1, with D hard to call. The V end lost 2 bases, the J end lost 3 bases, and 6 bases lay between the germline ends. Germline V gene lookup returns CDR1 SGDLS and CDR2 YYNGEE. The CDR3 sequence is 13 residues long. Looking up the rest from reference TRBV9 and TRBJ2-1 gives the full variable domain: DSGVTQTPKHLITATGQRVTLRCSPRSGDLSVYWYQQSLDQGLQFLIQYYNGEERAKGNILERFSAQQFPDLHSELNLSSLELGDSALYFCASSVADYNEQFFGPGTRLTVL.

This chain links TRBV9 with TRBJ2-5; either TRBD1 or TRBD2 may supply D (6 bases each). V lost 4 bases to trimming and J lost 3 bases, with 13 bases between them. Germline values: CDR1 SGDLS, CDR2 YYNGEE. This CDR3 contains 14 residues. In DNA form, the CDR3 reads TGTGCCAGCAGCCCGTGGAGGGGGGAAGAGACCCAGTACTTC. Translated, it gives CASSPWRGEETQYF.

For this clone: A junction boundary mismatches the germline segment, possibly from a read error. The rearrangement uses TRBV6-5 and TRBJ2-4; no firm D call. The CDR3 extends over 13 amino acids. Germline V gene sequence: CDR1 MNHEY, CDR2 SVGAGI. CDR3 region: CASSSHNWQDENF. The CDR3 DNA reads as TGTGCCAGCAGCTCCCACAACTGGCAGGATGAGAACTTC.

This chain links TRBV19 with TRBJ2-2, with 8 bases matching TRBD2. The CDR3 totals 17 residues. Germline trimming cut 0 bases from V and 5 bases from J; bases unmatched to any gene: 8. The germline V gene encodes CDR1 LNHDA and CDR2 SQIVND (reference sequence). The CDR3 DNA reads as TGTGCCAGTAGTATAGATCACGGGAGGGCCGGGACCGGGGAGCTGTTTTTT. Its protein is CASSIDHGRAGTGELFF.

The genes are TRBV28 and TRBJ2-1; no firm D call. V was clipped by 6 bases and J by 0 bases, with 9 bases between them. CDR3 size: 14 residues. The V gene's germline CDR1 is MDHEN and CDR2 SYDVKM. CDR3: CASRKESSYNEQFF. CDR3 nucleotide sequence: TGTGCCAGCAGGAAGGAGAGCTCCTACAATGAGCAGTTCTTC.

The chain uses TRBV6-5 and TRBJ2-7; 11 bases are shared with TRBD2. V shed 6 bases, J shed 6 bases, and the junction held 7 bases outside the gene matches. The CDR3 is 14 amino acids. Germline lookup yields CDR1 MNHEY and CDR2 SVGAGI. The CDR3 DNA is TGTGCCAGCAGAGAGCTAGCGGGAGGATTCGAGCAGTACTTC. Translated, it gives CASRELAGGFEQYF.

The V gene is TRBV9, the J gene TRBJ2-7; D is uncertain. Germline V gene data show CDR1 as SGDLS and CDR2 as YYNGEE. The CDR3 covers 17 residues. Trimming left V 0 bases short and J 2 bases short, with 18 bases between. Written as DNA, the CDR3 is TGTGCCAGCAGCGTAGGAAGTTCCCAGCGTCCCACCTACGAGCAGTACTTC. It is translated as CASSVGSSQRPTYEQYF.

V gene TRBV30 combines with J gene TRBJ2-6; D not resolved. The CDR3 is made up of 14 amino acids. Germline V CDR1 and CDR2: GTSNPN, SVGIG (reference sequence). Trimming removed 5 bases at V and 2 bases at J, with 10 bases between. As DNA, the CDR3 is TGTGCCTGGGGAACAGCACCTGGGGCCAACGTCCTGACTTTC. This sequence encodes CAWGTAPGANVLTF.

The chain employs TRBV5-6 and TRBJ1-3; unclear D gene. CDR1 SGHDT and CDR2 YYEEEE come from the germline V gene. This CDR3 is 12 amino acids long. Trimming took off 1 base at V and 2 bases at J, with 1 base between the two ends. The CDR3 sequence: CASSLTGNTIYF. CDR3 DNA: TGTGCCAGCAGCTTGACTGGAAACACCATATATTTT.

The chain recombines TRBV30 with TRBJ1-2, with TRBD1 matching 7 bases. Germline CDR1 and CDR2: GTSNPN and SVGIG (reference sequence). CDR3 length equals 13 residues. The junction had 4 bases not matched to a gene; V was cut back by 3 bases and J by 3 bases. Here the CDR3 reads CAWSADRDYGYTF. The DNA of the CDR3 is TGTGCCTGGAGCGCAGACAGGGACTATGGCTACACCTTC.

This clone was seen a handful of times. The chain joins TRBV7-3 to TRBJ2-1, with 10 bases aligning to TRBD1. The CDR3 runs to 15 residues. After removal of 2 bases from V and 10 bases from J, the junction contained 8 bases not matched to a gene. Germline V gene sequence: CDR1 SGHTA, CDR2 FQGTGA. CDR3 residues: CASSLQGQGTREQFF. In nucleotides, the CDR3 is TGTGCCAGCAGCTTACAGGGACAGGGGACACGAGAGCAGTTCTTC.

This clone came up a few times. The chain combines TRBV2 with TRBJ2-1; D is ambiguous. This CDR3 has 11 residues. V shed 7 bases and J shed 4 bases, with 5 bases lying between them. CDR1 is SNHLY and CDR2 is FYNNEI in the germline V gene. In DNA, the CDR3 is TGTGCCAGCAAGGGTTACAATGAGCAGTTCTTC. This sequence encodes CASKGYNEQFF.

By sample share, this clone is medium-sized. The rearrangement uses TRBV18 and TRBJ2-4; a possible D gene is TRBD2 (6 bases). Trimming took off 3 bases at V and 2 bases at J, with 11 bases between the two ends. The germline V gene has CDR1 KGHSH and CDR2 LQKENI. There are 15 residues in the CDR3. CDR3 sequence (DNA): TGTGCCAGCTCACCGCTACTAGCTCCCAAAAACATTCAGTACTTC. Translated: CASSPLLAPKNIQYF.

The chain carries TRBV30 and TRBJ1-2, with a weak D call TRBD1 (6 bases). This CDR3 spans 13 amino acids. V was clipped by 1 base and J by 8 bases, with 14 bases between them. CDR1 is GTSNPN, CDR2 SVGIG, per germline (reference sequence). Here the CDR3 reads CAWSAGQRYGYTF. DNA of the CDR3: TGTGCCTGGAGTGCCGGACAGCGATACGGCTACACCTTC.

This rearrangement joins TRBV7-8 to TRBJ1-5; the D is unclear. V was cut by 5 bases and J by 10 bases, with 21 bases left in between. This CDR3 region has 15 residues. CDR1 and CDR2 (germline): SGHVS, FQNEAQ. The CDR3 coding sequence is TGTGCCAGCAGCCCGTTAGGGAACCCCCCGGGACCCCAGCATTTT. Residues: CASSPLGNPPGPQHF.

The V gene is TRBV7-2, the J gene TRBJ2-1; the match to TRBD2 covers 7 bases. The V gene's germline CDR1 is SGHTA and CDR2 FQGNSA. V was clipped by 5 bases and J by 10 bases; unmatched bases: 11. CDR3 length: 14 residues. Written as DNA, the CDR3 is TGTGCCAGCAGCGAACCGGGACTACCAGAAGAGCAGTTCTTC. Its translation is CASSEPGLPEEQFF.

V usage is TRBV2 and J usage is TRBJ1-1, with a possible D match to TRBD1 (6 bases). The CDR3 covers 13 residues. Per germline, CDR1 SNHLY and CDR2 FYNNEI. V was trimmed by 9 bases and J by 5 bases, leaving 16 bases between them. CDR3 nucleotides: TGTGCCAGTATACAACCAGGGGAAACTGAAGCTTTCTTT. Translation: CASIQPGETEAFF.

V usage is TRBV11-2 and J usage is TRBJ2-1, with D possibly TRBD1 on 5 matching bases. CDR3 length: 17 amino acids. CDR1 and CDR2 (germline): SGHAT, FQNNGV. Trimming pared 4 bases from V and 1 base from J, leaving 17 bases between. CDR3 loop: CASSSSRQRRSYNEQFF. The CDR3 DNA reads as TGTGCCAGCAGCTCGAGTCGACAGCGTAGATCCTACAATGAGCAGTTCTTC. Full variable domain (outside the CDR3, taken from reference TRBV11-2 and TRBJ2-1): EAGVAQSPRYKIIEKRQSVAFWCNPISGHATLYWYQQILGQGPKLLIQFQNNGVVDDSQLPKDRFSAERLKGVDSTLKIQPAKLEDSAVYLCASSSSRQRRSYNEQFFGPGTRLTVL.

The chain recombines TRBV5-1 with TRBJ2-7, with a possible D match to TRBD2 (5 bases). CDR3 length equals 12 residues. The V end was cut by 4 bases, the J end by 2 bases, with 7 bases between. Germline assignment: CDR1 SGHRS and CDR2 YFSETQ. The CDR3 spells CASSGEPYEQYF. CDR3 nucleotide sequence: TGCGCCAGCAGCGGGGAGCCCTACGAGCAGTACTTC.